This TCR beta chain was found in a study of blood T cell repertoires in COVID-19 (dated by TCRdb to 2018 to 2020). Background on the whole study: Samples covering the acute and convalescent phases of COVID-19 were provided by collaborators in the United States, Italy and Spain. A de-identified subject ID, COVID-19 status, age in years and sex were almost always included in the sample metadata. The samples were drawn from two sources: the first 160 participants of the ongoing ImmuneRACE study, and approximately 1,300 subjects contributed by 6 global collaborators. The repertoires were released in a freely available public database meant as a resource for research on the immune response to SARS-CoV-2. The material from the prospective study consisted of cDNA or gDNA derived from T cells, B-cell-depleted T cells, or PBMCs. Deeply sampled blood TCRbeta repertoires from subjects exposed to, actively infected with, or recovered from COVID-19 were included in the dataset. Where available, HLA class I and class II types were obtained from metadata supplied by the sample provider rather than from assay-based typing. Results the study describes overall, beyond this receptor: Clinical and demographic metadata were provided uncurated, with the amount varying by source and participant.

Collaborating institutions collected whole blood in K2EDTA tubes following their own protocols. For TCRbeta analysis, collaborators shipped samples as frozen whole blood, isolated PBMCs, or DNA extracted from either of those sample types. TCRbeta CDR3 regions were amplified from genomic DNA using the immunoSEQ Assay, a bias-controlled multiplex PCR. Per the authors' processing: The number of nucleated cells in each sample was estimated from the amplification of reference gene primers within the assay. To quantify the absolute abundance of each unique TCRbeta CDR3 rearrangement, sequence reads were collapsed and filtered. For each sample, productive Simpson clonality was calculated by taking the square root of Simpson's diversity index across productive rearrangements. TCRdb stores this immuneACCESS table with in-frame sequences only. Part of the clones is absent; in the studies checked, under half of the shortfall reflects unresolved V genes, and no reason is known for the rest. V, J and clone size are those of that table, while D and trimming were read from the DNA. Within this sample are about 280,000 clones, with around 89% of them counted one time only. The biggest ten clones account for about 5% of the sample.

A note on this clone: There is no known antigen for this receptor. No clone much larger than this one lies a single base away; base qualities are absent. Other nucleotide sequences in the sample specify the same CDR3.

From a lookup of the germline V gene, CDR1 and CDR2 are MGHDK and SYGVNS. Between the V and J ends, shortened by 1 base and 6 bases respectively, the junction contains 7 bases. The CDR3 goes from the cysteine to the phenylalanine over 14 residues. Of all the DNA, just the CDR3 is kept, 42 bases in frame from base 1. Sequencing input: peripheral blood. The chain employs TRBV25-1 and TRBJ1-6, with no confident D gene call. The TCR sequence derives from a man aged 35 to 55 with acute or convalescent COVID-19. The bases are TGTGCCAGCAGTGAATCGGGTTTTAATTCACCCCTCCACTTT. Its product reads: CASSESGFNSPLHF.